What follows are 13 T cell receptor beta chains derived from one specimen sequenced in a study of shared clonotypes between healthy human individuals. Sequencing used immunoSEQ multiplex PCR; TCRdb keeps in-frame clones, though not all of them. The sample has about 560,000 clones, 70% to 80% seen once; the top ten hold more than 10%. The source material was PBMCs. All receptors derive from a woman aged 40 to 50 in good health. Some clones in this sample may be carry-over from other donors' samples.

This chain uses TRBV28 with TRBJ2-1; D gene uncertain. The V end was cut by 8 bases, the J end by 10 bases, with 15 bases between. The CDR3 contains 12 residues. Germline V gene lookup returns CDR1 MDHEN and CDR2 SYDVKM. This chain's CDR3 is CASSPIGLEQFF. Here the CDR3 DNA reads TGTGCCAGCTCCCCAATTGGCCTAGAGCAGTTCTTC.

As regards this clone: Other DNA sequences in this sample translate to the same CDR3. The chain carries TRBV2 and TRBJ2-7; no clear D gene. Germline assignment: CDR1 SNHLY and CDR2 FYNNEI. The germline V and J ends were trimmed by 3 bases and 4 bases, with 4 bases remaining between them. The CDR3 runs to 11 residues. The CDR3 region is CASSDRYEQYF. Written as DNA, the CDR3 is TGTGCCAGCAGTGACCGTTACGAGCAGTACTTC.

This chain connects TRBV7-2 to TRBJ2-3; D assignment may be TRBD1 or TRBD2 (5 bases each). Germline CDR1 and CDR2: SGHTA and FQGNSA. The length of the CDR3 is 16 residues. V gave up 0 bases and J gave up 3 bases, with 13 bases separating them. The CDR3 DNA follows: TGTGCCAGCAGCTTAGCTTTGGGGGTAGGGACAGATACGCAGTATTTT. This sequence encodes CASSLALGVGTDTQYF.

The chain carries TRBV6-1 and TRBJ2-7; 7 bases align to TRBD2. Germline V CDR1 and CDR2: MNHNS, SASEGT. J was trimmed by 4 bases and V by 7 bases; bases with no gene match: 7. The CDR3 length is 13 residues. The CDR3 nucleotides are TGTGCCAGCACCCCCGGGACTAATTACGAGCAGTACTTC. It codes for CASTPGTNYEQYF.

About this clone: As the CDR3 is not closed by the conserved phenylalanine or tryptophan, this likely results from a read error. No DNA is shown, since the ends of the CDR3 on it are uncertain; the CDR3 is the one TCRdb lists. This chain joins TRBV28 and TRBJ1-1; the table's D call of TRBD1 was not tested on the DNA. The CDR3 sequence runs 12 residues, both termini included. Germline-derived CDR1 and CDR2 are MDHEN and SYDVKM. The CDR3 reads CASSLNYQKIVL.

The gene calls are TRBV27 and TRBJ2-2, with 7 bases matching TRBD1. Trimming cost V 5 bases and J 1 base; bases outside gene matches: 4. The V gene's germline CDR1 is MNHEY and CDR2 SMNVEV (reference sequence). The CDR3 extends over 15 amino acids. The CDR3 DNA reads TGTGCCAGCAGTCCGAGGGACAGGAACACCGGGGAGCTGTTTTTT. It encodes CASSPRDRNTGELFF.

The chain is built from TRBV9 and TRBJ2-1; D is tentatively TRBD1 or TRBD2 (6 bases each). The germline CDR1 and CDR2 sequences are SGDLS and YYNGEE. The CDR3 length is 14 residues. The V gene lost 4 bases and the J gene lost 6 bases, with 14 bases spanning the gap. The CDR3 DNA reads TGTGCCAGCAGCCTAGGGGGACTGGGCAATGAGCAGTTCTTC. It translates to CASSLGGLGNEQFF. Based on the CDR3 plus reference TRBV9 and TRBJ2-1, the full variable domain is DSGVTQTPKHLITATGQRVTLRCSPRSGDLSVYWYQQSLDQGLQFLIQYYNGEERAKGNILERFSAQQFPDLHSELNLSSLELGDSALYFCASSLGGLGNEQFFGPGTRLTVL.

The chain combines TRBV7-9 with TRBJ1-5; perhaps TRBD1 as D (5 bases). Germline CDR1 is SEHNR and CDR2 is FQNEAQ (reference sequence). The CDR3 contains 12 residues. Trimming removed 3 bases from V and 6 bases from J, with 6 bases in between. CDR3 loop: CASSLGVQPQHF. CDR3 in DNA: TGTGCCAGCAGCTTGGGGGTTCAGCCCCAGCATTTT.

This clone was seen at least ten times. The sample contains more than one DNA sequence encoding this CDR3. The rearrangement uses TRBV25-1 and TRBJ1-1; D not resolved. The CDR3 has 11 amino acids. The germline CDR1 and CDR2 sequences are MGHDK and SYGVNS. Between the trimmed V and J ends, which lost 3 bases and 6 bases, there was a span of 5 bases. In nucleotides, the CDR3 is TGTGCCAGCAGTGACTCGGCTGAAGCTTTCTTT. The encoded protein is CASSDSAEAFF.

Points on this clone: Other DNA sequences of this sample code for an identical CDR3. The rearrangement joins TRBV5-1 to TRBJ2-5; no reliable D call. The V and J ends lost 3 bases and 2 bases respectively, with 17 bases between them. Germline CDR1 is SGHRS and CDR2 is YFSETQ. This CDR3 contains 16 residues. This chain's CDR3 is CASSSGAQALQETQYF. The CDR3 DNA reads TGCGCCAGCAGCTCCGGAGCCCAGGCCTTACAAGAGACCCAGTACTTC.

The DNA for the CDR3 is TGTGCCAGCAGCTTGTGGGTCGGAGAGACCCAGTACTTC. Its protein product is CASSLWVGETQYF. V and J are TRBV5-4 and TRBJ2-5; D not certain. V lost 1 base, J lost 4 bases, and 8 bases lay in between. CDR1 is SGHNT, CDR2 YYREEE, per germline (reference sequence). The CDR3 has 13 residues.

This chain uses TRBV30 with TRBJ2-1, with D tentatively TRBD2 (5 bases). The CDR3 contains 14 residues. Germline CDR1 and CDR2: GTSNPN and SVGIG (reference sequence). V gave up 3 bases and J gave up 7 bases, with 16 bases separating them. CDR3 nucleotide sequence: TGTGCCTGGAGCCTAGATCCCTCGGGGAATGAGCAGTTCTTC. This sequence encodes CAWSLDPSGNEQFF.

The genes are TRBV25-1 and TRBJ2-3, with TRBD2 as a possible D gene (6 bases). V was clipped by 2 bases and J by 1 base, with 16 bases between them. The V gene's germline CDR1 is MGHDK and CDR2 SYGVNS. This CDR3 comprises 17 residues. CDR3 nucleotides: TGTGCCAGCAGTGAACCCCGGGACTCCCCTGGCACAGATACGCAGTATTTT. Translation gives CASSEPRDSPGTDTQYF. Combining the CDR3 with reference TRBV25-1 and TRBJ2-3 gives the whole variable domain EADIYQTPRYLVIGTGKKITLECSQTMGHDKMYWYQQDPGMELHLIHYSYGVNSTEKGDLSSESTVSRIRTEHFPLTLESARPSHTSQYLCASSEPRDSPGTDTQYFGPGTRLTVL.